This TCR beta chain was documented in a study of T-cell reconstitution after alpha-beta-depleted transplantation in children. Unique molecular identifiers were incorporated during preparation of the TCRbeta library. From the PCR reads, TCRdb called clonotypes with MiXCR, one entry per CDR3 protein. The sample lists approximately 350,000 distinct CDR3 sequences, about an eighth occurring once. This clonotype has only a few counts. The CDR3 is 18 amino acids. The V gene lost 2 bases and the J gene lost 2 bases, with 16 bases spanning the gap. Germline V gene lookup returns CDR1 SGHVS and CDR2 FQNEAQ. The J gene is TRBJ2-6, the V gene TRBV7-8; D is ambiguous. This sequence was found in a human donor who donated a stem cell graft to a child with Fanconi anemia. The sample in question was PBMCs, obtained from the stem cell graft. In DNA form, the CDR3 reads TGTGCCAGCAGCTTATACGGCAGCTCTTTCGCTGGGGCCAACGTCCTGACTTTC. Its translation: CASSLYGSSFAGANVLTF.